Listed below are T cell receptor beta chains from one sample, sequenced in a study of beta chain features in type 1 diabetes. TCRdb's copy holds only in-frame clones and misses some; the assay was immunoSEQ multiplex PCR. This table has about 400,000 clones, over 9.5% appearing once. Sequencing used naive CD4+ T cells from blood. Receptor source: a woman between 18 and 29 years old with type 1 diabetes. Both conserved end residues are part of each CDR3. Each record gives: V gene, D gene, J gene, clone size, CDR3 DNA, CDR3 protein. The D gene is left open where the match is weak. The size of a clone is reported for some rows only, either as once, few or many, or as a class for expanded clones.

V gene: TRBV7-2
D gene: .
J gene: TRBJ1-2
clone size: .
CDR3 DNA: TGTGCCAGCAGCGCCGTGGGGCTTCCTAACTATGGCTACACCTTC
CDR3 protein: CASSAVGLPNYGYTF

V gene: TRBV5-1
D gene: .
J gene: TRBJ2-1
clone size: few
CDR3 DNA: TGCGCCAGCAGCTCCCGGAGTGAGCAGTTCTTC
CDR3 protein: CASSSRSEQFF

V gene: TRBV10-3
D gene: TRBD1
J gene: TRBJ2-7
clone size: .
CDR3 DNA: TGTGCCATCAGACAGGGGGCGGCCGACGAGCAGTACTTC
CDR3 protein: CAIRQGAADEQYF

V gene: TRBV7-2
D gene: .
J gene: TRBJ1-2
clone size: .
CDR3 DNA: TGTGCCAGCAGCTCCCGCGGGGGAAGGGGCGGTGGCTACACCTTC
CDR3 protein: CASSSRGGRGGGYTF

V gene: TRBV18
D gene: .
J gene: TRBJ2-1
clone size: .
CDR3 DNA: TGTGCCAGCTCACCACAGGAGGACCAAATAATTGAGTTCTTC
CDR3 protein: CASSPQEDQIIEFF

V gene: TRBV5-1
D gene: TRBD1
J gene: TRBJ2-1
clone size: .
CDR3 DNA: TGCGCCAGCAGCCCAAGGGGACAGGGGAGAGGTGAGCAGTTCTTC
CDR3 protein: CASSPRGQGRGEQFF

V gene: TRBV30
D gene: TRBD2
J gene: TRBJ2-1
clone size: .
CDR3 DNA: TGTGCCTGGAGTGTACGGTGGGGACTAGCGGGAGGGAGGCGGACCTACAATGAGCAGTTCTTC
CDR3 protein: CAWSVRWGLAGGRRTYNEQFF

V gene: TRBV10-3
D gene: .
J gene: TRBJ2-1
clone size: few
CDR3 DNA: TGTGCCATCAATTCCGGGACTCACAATGAGCAGTTCTTC
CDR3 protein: CAINSGTHNEQFF

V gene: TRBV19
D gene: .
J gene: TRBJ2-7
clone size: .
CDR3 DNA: TGTGCCAGTAGGAAGACACTTTCCTACGAGCAGTACTTC
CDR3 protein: CASRKTLSYEQYF

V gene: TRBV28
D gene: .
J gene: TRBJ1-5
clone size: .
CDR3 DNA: TGTGCCTCGTCAGAAGGGGGCAATCAGCCCCAGCATTTT
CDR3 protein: CASSEGGNQPQHF

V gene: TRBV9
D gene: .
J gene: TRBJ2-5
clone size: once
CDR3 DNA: TGTGCCAGCAGCGCTACGGAAGGGGCTCGGGGGGAGACCCAGTACTTC
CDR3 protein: CASSATEGARGETQYF

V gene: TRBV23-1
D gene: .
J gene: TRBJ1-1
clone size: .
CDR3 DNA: TGCGCCAGCAGTCAAACGACAGACACTGAAGCTTTCTTT
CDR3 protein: CASSQTTDTEAFF

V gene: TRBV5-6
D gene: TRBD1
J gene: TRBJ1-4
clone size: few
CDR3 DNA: TGTGCCAGCAGCTTCGGGACAGCTAATGAAAAACTGTTTTTT
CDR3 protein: CASSFGTANEKLFF

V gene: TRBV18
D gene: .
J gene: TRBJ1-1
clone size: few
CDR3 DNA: TGTGCCAGCTCACCCATACAGGGAAGGACTGAAGCTTTCTTT
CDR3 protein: CASSPIQGRTEAFF

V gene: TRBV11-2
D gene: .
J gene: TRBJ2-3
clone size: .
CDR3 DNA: TGTGCCAGCAGCTTAGAGCTTTTTGGGCGCGATACGCAGTATTTT
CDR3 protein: CASSLELFGRDTQYF

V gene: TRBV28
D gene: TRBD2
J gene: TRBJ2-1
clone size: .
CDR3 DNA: TGTGCCAGCAATTCCGGACTAGCGGGAGGTACCGTGGAGCAGTTCTTC
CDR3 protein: CASNSGLAGGTVEQFF

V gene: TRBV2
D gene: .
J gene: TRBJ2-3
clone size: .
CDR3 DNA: TGTGCCAGCGACCCCACGGGGACTAGCACAGATACGCAGTATTTT
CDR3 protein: CASDPTGTSTDTQYF

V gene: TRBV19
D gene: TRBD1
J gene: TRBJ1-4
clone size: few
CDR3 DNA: TGTGCCAGTAGTTTTCCGGGACAGGGGCAAGAAAAACTGTTTTTT
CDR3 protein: CASSFPGQGQEKLFF

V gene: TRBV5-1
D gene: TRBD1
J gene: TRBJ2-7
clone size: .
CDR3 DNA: TGCGCCAGCAGCTCCTTACCCGGACAGGGGACTTTCGAGCAGTACTTC
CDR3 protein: CASSSLPGQGTFEQYF

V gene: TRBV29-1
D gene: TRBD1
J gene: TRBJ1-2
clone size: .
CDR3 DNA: TGCAGCGTTGGTTCGACAGGGTCAGAGGGCTACACCTTC
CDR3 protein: CSVGSTGSEGYTF

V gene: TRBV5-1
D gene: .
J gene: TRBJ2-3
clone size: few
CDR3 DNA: TGCGCCAGCAGCCCCATACGACAGAGCACAGATACGCAGTATTTT
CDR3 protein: CASSPIRQSTDTQYF

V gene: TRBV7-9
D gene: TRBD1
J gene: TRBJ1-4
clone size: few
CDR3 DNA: TGTGCCAGCAGCCAACAGGGGGGCCCAAATGAAAAACTGTTTTTT
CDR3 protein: CASSQQGGPNEKLFF

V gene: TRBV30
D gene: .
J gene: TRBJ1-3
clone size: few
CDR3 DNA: TGTGCCTGGAGTAACAGAATCTCTGGAAACACCATATATTTT
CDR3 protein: CAWSNRISGNTIYF

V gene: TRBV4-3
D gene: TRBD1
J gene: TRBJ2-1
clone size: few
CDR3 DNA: TGCGCCAGCAGCCAACCGGGACAGGGGTTTGGTGAGCAGTTCTTC
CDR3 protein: CASSQPGQGFGEQFF

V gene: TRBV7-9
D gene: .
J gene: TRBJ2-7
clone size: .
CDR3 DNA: TGTGCCAGCAGCCTAGGTCAGTACGAGCAGTACTTC
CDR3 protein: CASSLGQYEQYF

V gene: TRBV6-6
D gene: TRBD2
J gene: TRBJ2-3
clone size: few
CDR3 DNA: TGTGCCAGCAGTGTCGGACTAGTTGGCACGCAGTATTTT
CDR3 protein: CASSVGLVGTQYF

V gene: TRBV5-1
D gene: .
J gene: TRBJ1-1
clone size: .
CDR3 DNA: TGCGCCAGCAGCTCCTCCGACAGTTTGAACACTGAAGCTTTCTTT
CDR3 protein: CASSSSDSLNTEAFF

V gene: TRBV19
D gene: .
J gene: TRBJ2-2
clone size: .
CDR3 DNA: TGTGCCAGTAGTATTGGTGGCCATACCACCGGGGAGCTGTTTTTT
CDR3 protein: CASSIGGHTTGELFF

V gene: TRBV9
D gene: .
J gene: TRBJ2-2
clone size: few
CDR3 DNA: TGTGCCAGCAGCCCTTCAGTACCGACCGGGGAGCTGTTTTTT
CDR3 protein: CASSPSVPTGELFF